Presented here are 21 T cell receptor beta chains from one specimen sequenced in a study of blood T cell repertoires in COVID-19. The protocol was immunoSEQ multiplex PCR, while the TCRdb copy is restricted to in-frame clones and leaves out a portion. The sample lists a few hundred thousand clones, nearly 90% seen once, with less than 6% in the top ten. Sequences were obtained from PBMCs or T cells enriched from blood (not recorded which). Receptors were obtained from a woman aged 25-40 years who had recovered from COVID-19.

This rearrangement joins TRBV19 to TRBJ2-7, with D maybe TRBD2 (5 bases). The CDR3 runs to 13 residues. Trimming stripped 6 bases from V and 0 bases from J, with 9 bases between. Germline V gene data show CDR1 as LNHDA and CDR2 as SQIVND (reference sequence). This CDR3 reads CASSGIDSYEQYF. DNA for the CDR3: TGTGCCAGTAGCGGGATCGACTCCTACGAGCAGTACTTC.

The CDR3 sequence: CASSLAPTPGEEGGYTF. In DNA, the CDR3 is TGTGCCAGCAGCTTAGCCCCGACCCCGGGGGAAGAGGGTGGCTACACCTTC. The rearrangement uses TRBV7-9 and TRBJ1-2, with D possibly TRBD1 on 5 matching bases. Trimming removed 0 bases at V and 7 bases at J, with 21 bases between. Germline-derived CDR1 and CDR2 are SEHNR and FQNEAQ (reference sequence). This CDR3 spans 17 amino acids.

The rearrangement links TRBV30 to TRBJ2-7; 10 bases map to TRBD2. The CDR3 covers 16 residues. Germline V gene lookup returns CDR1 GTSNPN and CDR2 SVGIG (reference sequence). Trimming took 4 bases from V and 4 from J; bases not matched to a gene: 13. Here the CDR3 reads CAWTPPGLAGEYEQYF. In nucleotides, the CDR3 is TGTGCCTGGACCCCCCCCGGGCTAGCGGGGGAGTACGAGCAGTACTTC.

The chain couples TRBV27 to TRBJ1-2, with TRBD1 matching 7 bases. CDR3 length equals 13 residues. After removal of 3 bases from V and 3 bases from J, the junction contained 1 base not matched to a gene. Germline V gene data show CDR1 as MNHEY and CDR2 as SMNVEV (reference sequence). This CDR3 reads CASSFGTDYGYTF. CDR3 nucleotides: TGTGCCAGCAGTTTTGGGACAGACTATGGCTACACCTTC.

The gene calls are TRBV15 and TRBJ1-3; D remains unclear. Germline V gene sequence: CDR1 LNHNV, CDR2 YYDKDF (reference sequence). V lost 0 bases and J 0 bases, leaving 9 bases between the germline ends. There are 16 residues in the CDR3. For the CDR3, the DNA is TGTGCCACCAGCAGAGATCTCGCCAGCTCTGGAAACACCATATATTTT. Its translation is CATSRDLASSGNTIYF.

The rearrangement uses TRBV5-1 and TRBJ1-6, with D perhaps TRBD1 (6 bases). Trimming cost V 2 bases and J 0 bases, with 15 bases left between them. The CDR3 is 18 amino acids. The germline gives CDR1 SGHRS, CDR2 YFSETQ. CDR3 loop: CASSLSTTGSSYNSPLHF. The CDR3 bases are TGCGCCAGCAGCTTATCAACTACAGGGAGCTCCTATAATTCACCCCTCCACTTT.

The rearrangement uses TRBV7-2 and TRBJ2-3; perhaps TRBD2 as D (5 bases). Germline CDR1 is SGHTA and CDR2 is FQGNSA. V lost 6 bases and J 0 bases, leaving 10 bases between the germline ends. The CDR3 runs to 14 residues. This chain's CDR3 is CASRGRTSTDTQYF. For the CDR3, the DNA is TGTGCCAGCAGAGGTAGGACTAGCACAGATACGCAGTATTTT.

CDR3 loop: CASSLGQYNSPLHF. The CDR3, as DNA: TGCGCCAGCAGCCTGGGACAATATAATTCACCCCTCCACTTT. The gene calls are TRBV4-1 and TRBJ1-6, with D maybe TRBD1 (6 bases). The V gene's germline CDR1 is MGHRA and CDR2 YSYEKL. This CDR3 region has 14 residues. Trimming took 4 bases from V and 4 from J, leaving 8 bases between them.

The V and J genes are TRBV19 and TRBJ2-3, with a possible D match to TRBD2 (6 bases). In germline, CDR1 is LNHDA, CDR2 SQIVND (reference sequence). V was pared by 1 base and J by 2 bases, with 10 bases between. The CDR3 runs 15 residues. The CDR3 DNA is TGTGCCAGTAGTATAGCCCGGGGGACCACAGATACGCAGTATTTT. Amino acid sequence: CASSIARGTTDTQYF.

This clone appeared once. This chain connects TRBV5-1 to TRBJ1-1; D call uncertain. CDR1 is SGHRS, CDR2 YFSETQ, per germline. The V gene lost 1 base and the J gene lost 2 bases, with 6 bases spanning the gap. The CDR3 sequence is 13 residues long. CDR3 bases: TGCGCCAGCAGCTTGATATCTAACACTGAAGCTTTCTTT. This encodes CASSLISNTEAFF.

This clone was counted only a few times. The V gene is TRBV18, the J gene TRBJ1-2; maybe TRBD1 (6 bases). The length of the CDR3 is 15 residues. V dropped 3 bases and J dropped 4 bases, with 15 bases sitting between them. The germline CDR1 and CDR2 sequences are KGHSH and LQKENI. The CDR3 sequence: CASSPGGGPGYGYTF. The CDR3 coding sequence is TGTGCCAGCTCACCCGGGGGGGGCCCAGGCTATGGCTACACCTTC.

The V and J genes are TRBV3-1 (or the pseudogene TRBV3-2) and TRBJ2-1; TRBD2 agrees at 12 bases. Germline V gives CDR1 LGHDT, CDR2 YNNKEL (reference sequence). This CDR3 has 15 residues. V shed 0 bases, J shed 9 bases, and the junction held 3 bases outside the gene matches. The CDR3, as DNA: TGTGCCAGCAGCCAAGATGCTAGCGGGGGGGGTGAGCAGTTCTTC. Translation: CASSQDASGGGEQFF.

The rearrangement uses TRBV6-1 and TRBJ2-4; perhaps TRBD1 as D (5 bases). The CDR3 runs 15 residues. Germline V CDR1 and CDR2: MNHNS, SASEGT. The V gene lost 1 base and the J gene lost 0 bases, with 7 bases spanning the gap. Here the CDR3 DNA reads TGTGCCAGCAGTGAAGGGGGCGTAGCCAAAAACATTCAGTACTTC. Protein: CASSEGGVAKNIQYF.

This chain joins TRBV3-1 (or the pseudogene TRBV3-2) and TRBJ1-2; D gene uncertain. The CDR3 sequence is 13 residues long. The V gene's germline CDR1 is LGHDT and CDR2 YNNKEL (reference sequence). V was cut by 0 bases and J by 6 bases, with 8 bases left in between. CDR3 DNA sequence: TGTGCCAGCAGCCAAGATCTACAGCATGGCTACACCTTC. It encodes CASSQDLQHGYTF.

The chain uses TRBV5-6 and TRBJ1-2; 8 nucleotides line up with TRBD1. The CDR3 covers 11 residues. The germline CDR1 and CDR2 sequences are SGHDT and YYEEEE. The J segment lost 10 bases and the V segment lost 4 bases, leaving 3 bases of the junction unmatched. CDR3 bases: TGTGCCAGCAGCCGGGACAGGATCTACACCTTC. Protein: CASSRDRIYTF.

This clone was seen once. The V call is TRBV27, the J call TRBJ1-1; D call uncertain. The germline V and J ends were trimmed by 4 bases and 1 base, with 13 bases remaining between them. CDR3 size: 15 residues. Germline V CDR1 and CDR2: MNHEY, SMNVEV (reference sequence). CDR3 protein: CASSSWQAGNTEAFF. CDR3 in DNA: TGTGCCAGCAGTTCCTGGCAGGCAGGGAACACTGAAGCTTTCTTT.

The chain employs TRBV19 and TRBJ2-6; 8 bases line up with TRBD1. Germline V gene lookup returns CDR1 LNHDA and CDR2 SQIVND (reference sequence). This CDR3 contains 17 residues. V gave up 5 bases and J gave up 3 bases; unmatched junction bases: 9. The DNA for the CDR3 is TGTGCCAGTAGTCGACAGGGGCTCTCGGGTGGGGCCAACGTCCTGACTTTC. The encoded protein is CASSRQGLSGGANVLTF.

The CDR3 spells CASSSRTDRVETQYF. The CDR3 DNA reads TGTGCCAGCAGCTCCCGGACAGACAGGGTGGAGACCCAGTACTTC. This chain connects TRBV11-3 to TRBJ2-5; 7 nucleotides agree with TRBD1. Germline CDR1 reads SGHNT; CDR2 reads YENEEA. The CDR3 consists of 15 residues. The ends lost 4 bases at V and 5 bases at J; junction bases unmatched: 10.

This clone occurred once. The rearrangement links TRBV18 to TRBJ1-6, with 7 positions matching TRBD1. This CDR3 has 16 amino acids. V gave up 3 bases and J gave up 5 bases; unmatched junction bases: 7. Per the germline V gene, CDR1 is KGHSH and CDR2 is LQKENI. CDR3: CASSPRPGTDNSPLHF. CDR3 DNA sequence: TGTGCCAGCTCACCGCGCCCCGGGACAGATAATTCACCCCTCCACTTT.

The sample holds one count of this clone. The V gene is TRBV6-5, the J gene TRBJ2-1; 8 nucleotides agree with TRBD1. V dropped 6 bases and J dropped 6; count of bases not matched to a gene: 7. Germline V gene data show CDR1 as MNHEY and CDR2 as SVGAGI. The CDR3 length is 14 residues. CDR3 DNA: TGTGCCAGCAGCCCAGGGGGCTCCCTCAATGAGCAGTTCTTC. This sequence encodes CASSPGGSLNEQFF.

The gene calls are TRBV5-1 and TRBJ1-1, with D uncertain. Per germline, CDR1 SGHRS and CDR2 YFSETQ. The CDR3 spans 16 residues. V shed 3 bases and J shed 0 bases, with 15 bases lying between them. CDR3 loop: CASSSSRADMNTEAFF. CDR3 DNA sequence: TGCGCCAGCAGCTCTTCCCGAGCGGATATGAACACTGAAGCTTTCTTT.